Shown below are 9 T cell receptor beta chains from a single sample sequenced in a study of T-cell memory formation after mild COVID-19. One entry per CDR3 protein, called by TCRdb with MiXCR from the 5' RACE reads. The sample has 100,000 to 120,000 distinct CDR3 sequences, roughly 20% seen once; the top ten hold roughly 40%. The sample consisted of PBMCs or a T cell subset sorted from them (not recorded which). The source of these receptors is a man aged 18 to 29 who had mild COVID-19 (a few samples of this study predate the infection). Cell type and time point are not known.

This clonotype was picked up many times. The chain is built from TRBV7-9 and TRBJ1-1, with D perhaps matching TRBD1 (6 bases). The CDR3 loop spans 12 amino acids. Per germline, CDR1 SEHNR and CDR2 FQNEAQ (reference sequence). V lost 0 bases, J lost 11 bases, and 10 bases lay in between. CDR3 sequence: CASSLARGPAFF. CDR3 sequence (DNA): TGTGCCAGCAGCTTAGCCCGGGGGCCGGCTTTCTTT. The whole variable domain, filled in from reference TRBV7-9 and TRBJ1-1, reads DTGVSQNPRHKITKRGQNVTFRCDPISEHNRLYWYRQTLGQGPEFLTYFQNEAQLEKSRLLSDRFSAERPKGSFSTLEIQRTEQGDSAMYLCASSLARGPAFFGQGTRLTVV.

V usage is TRBV24-1 and J usage is TRBJ2-5; no clear D gene. The germline CDR1 and CDR2 sequences are KGHDR and SFDVKD. There are 13 residues in the CDR3. V dropped 4 bases and J dropped 7 bases, with 12 bases sitting between them. CDR3 residues: CATSESGLVTQYF. The CDR3 bases are TGTGCCACCAGTGAGTCGGGTTTGGTGACCCAGTACTTC.

The chain carries TRBV4-3 and TRBJ1-2, with D unclear. Deletions cut 4 bases from V and 2 bases from J, with 8 bases between. CDR3 length equals 13 residues. Germline CDR1 is LGHNA and CDR2 is YSLEER. The CDR3 is CASSPWQNYGYTF. DNA for the CDR3: TGCGCCAGCAGCCCCTGGCAAAACTATGGCTACACCTTC.

V gene TRBV28 combines with J gene TRBJ2-1; TRBD2 matches at 11 bases. This CDR3 comprises 15 residues. The germline CDR1 and CDR2 sequences are MDHEN and SYDVKM. Trimming cost V 5 bases and J 5 bases; bases outside gene matches: 5. The chain's CDR3 is CASSELAGEHNEQFF. DNA of the CDR3: TGTGCCAGCAGTGAACTAGCGGGGGAGCACAATGAGCAGTTCTTC.

This sequence joins TRBV28 and TRBJ2-5; 9 bases are a match to TRBD1. There are 15 residues in the CDR3. Germline CDR1 MDHEN, CDR2 SYDVKM. The V and J ends lost 7 bases and 4 bases, in that order; junction bases with no gene match: 10. The CDR3 coding sequence is TGTGCCAGCACTACCCCGGGACAGGGTACAGAGACCCAGTACTTC. Its protein is CASTTPGQGTETQYF.

The table lists this clonotype with a few counts. This chain links TRBV6-2 or TRBV6-3 with TRBJ2-7; D call uncertain. The CDR3 extends over 15 amino acids. The germline V gene has CDR1 MNHEY and CDR2 SVGEGT. V was shortened by 0 bases and J by 5 bases, with 14 bases between the two germline ends. For the CDR3, the DNA is TGTGCCAGCAGTTACTCCACCTCAGGTCAGAACGAGCAGTACGTC. Translated: CASSYSTSGQNEQYV.

V is TRBV12-3 or TRBV12-4 and J is TRBJ2-1; perhaps TRBD2 as D (7 bases). The CDR3 has 15 residues. Trimming left V 8 bases short and J 4 bases short, with 18 bases between. The CDR3 DNA reads TGTGCCAGCCGGGGGGCTAGGGGGGGTTACAATGAGCAGTTCTTC. This encodes CASRGARGGYNEQFF.

This clonotype was seen a handful of times. This sequence joins TRBV13 and TRBJ1-3; D not resolved. CDR1 PRHDT and CDR2 FYEKMQ come from the germline V gene (reference sequence). V was shortened by 2 bases and J by 0 bases, with 17 bases between the two germline ends. The CDR3 loop spans 18 amino acids. The CDR3 DNA follows: TGTGCCAGCAGCTTATTTCCGGTCGCGGGATTCTCTGGAAACACCATATATTTT. Protein product: CASSLFPVAGFSGNTIYF.

The genes are TRBV5-5 and TRBJ2-1, with unresolved D. V was clipped by 4 bases and J by 4 bases, with 15 bases between them. This CDR3 is 15 amino acids long. The germline V gene encodes CDR1 SGHKS and CDR2 YYEKEE (reference sequence). The CDR3 reads CASSLGTGVYNEQFF. The CDR3 bases are TGTGCCAGCAGCCTCGGAACGGGCGTATACAATGAGCAGTTCTTC. The whole variable domain, remainder taken from reference TRBV5-5 and TRBJ2-1, is DAGVTQSPTHLIKTRGQQVTLRCSPISGHKSVSWYQQVLGQGPQFIFQYYEKEERGRGNFPDRFSARQFPNYSSELNVNALLLGDSALYLCASSLGTGVYNEQFFGPGTRLTVL.